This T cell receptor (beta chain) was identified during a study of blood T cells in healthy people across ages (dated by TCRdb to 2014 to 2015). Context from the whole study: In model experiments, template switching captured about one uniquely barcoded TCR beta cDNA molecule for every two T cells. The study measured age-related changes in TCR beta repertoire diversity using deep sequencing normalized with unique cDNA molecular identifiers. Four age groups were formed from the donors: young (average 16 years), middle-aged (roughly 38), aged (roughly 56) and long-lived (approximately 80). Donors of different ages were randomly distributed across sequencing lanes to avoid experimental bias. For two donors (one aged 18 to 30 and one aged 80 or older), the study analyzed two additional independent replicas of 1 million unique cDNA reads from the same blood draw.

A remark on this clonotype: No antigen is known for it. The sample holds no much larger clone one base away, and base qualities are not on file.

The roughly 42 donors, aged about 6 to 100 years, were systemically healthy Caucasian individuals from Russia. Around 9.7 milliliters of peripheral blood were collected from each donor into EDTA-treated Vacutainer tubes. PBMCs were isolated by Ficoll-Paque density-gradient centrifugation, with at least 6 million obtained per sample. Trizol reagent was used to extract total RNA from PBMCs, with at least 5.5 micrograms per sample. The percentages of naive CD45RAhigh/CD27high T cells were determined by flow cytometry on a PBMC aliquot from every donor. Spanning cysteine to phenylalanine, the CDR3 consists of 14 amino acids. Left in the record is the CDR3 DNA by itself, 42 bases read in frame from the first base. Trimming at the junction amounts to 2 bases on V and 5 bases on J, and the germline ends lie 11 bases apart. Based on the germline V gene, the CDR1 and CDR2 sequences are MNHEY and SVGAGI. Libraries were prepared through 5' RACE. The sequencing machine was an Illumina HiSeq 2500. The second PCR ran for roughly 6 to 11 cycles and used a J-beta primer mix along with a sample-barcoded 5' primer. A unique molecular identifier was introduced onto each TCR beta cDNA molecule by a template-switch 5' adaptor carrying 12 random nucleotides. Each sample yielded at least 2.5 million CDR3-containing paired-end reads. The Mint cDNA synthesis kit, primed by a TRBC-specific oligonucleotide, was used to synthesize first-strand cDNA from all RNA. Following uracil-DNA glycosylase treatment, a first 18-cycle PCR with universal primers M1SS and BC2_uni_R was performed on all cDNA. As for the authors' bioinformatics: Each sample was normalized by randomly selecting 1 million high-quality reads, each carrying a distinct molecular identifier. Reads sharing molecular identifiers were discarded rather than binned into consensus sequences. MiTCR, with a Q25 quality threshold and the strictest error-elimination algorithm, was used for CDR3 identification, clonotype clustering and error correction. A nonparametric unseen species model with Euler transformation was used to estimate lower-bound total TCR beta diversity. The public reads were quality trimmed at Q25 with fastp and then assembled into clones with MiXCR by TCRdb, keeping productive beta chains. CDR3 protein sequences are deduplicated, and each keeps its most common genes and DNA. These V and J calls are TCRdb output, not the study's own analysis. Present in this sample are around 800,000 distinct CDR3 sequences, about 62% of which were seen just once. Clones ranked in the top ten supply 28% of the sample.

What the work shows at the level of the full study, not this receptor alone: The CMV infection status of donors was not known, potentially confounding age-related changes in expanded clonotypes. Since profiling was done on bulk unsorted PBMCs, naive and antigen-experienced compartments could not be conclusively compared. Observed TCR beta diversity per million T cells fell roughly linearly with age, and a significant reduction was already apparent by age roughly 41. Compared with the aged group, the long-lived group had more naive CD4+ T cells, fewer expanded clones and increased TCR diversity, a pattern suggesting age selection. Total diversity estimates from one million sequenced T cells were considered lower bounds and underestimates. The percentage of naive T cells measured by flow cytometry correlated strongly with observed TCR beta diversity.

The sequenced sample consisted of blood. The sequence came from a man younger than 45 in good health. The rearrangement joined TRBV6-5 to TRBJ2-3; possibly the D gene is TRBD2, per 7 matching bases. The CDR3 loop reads CASSYGGAGDTQYF. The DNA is TGTGCCAGCAGTTACGGGGGGGCGGGAGATACGCAGTATTTT.